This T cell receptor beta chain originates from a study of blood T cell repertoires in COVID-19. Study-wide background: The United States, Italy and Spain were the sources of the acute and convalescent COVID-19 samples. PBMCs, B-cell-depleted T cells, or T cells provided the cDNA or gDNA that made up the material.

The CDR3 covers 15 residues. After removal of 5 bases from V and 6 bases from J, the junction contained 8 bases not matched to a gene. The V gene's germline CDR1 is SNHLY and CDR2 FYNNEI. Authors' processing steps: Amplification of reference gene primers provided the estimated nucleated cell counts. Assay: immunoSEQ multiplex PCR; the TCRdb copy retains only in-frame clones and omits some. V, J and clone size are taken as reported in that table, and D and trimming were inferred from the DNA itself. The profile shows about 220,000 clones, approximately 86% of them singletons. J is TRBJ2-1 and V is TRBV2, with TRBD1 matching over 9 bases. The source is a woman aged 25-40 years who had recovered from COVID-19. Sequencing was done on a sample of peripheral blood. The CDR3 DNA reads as TGTGCCAGCAGTCCCCCCGGGACAGGGCCCAATGAGCAGTTCTTC. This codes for CASSPPGTGPNEQFF.